Listed here is a single T cell receptor beta chain. The data stem from a study of blood T cell repertoires in COVID-19. Method: immunoSEQ multiplex PCR; TCRdb's copy keeps in-frame clones and lacks some. The table has approximately 130,000 clones, around 87% seen once. The CDR3 covers 13 residues. CDR1 is MNHEY, CDR2 SVGAGI, per germline. J lost 3 bases, V lost 8 bases, and 5 bases had no gene match. Sequenced material: peripheral blood. The TCR originated in a man between 65 and 85 years old with active or convalescent COVID-19. The chain recombines TRBV6-5 with TRBJ1-1; 8 positions agree with TRBD1. DNA for the CDR3: TGTGCCAGCTTCAGGGGGCAGGACACTGAAGCTTTCTTT. As protein: CASFRGQDTEAFF.